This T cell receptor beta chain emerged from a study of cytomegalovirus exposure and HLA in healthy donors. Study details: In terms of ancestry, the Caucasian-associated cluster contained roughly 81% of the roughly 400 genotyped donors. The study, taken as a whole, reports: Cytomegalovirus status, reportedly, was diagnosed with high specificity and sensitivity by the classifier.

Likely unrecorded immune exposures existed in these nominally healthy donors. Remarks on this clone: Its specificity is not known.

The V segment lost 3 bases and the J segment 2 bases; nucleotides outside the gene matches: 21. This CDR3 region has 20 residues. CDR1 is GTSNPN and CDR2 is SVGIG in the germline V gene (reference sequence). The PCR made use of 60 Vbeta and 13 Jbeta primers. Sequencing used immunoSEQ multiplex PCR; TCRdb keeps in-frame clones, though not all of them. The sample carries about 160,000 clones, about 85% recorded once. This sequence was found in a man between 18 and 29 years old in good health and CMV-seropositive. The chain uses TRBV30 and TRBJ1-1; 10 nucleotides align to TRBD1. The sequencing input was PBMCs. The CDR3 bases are TGTGCCTGGAGGCGTCCCGGGACAGGGGAACGGAATCGGAGAAACACTGAAGCTTTCTTT. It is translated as CAWRRPGTGERNRRNTEAFF.